This T cell receptor beta chain emerged from a study of cytotoxic CD8 clonotypes in ibrutinib-treated CLL. V was trimmed by 1 base and J by 8 bases, leaving 15 bases between them. The CDR3 covers 15 residues. CDR1 is LGHNA and CDR2 is YSLEER in the germline V gene. Sequencing was designed to attain a depth spanning 1 in 200,000 to 1 in 1 million T cells. Generated by immunoSEQ multiplex PCR, the TCRdb table keeps only in-frame clones and is missing some. The repertoire holds around 250,000 clones, with under 75% as singletons. The rearrangement joins TRBV4-3 to TRBJ2-1; possibly TRBD1 for D (5 bases). The TCR originated in a human donor with chronic lymphocytic leukemia. The material was PBMCs, obtained after 24 months of ibrutinib treatment. DNA for the CDR3: TGCGCCAGCAGCCAAGGACAGAGGCTCTTGGATGAGCAGTTCTTC. Amino acid sequence: CASSQGQRLLDEQFF.